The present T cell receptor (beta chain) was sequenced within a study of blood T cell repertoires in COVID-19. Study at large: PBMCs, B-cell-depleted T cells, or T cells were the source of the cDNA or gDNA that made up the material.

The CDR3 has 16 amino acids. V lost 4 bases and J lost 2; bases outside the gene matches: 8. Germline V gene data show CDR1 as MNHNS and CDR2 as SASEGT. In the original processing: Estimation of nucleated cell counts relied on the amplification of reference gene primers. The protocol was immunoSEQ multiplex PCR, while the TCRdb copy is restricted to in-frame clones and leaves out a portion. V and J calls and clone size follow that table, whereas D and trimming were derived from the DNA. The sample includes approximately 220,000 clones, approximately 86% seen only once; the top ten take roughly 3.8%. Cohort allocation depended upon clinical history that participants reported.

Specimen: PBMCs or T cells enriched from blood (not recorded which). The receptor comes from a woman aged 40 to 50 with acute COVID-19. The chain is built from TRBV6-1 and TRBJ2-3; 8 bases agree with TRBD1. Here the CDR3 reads CASSARGQGYTDTQYF. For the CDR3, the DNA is TGTGCCAGCAGTGCTCGTGGACAGGGCTACACAGATACGCAGTATTTT.